This is a list of T cell receptor beta chains from one sample in a study of cytomegalovirus exposure and HLA in healthy donors. Sequencing was performed with immunoSEQ multiplex PCR; in TCRdb, only in-frame clones are kept and a portion is missing. The table has more than 95,000 clones, 70% to 80% seen once. The sequencing input was PBMCs. The receptors derive from a man aged 35 to 55 in good health and CMV-seronegative. The CDR3 runs from the conserved cysteine through the conserved F or W. The order of the fields is CDR3 DNA, CDR3 protein, clone size, V gene, D gene, J gene. The D gene is left open where the match is weak. Not every row has a clone size; where given, it reads once, few, many or a size class.

cdr3_nt: TGCGCCAGCAGCCCAGTCCATAGCAATCAGCCCCAGCATTTT
cdr3_aa: CASSPVHSNQPQHF
clone_size: once
v_call: TRBV5-1
d_call: -
j_call: TRBJ1-5

cdr3_nt: TGCGCCAGTCGGACAGTCACAGATACGCAGTATTTT
cdr3_aa: CASRTVTDTQYF
clone_size: -
v_call: TRBV23-1
d_call: -
j_call: TRBJ2-3

cdr3_nt: TGTGCCAGCAGTTACTCCGGGGAAGGCACTGAAGCTTTCTTT
cdr3_aa: CASSYSGEGTEAFF
clone_size: -
v_call: TRBV6-5
d_call: -
j_call: TRBJ1-1

cdr3_nt: TGTGCCAGTAGGCAAGGGGGTACTGGAAACACCATATATTTT
cdr3_aa: CASRQGGTGNTIYF
clone_size: -
v_call: TRBV19
d_call: -
j_call: TRBJ1-3

cdr3_nt: TGTGCCAGCAGTTACGGACAGGTAGACTACGAGCAGTACTTC
cdr3_aa: CASSYGQVDYEQYF
clone_size: -
v_call: TRBV27
d_call: TRBD1
j_call: TRBJ2-7

cdr3_nt: TGTGCCAGCAGCTTAGGTCTAGATACGCAGTATTTT
cdr3_aa: CASSLGLDTQYF
clone_size: -
v_call: TRBV7-2
d_call: -
j_call: TRBJ2-3

cdr3_nt: TGTGCCAGCAGCTACAACAGGGATGGCTACACCTTC
cdr3_aa: CASSYNRDGYTF
clone_size: few
v_call: TRBV5-5
d_call: -
j_call: TRBJ1-2

cdr3_nt: TGCGCCAGCAGCCCCTCCCCAACGGGCAATCAGCCCCAGCATTTT
cdr3_aa: CASSPSPTGNQPQHF
clone_size: few
v_call: TRBV4-3
d_call: -
j_call: TRBJ1-5

cdr3_nt: TGCGCCAGCAGCCAAGACCCCCCAGCGGGGAATGAGCAGTACTTC
cdr3_aa: CASSQDPPAGNEQYF
clone_size: -
v_call: TRBV4-1
d_call: TRBD2
j_call: TRBJ2-7

cdr3_nt: TGTGCCTGGAGTCGGAGGGTGAGGGAGACCCAGTACTTC
cdr3_aa: CAWSRRVRETQYF
clone_size: -
v_call: TRBV30
d_call: -
j_call: TRBJ2-5

cdr3_nt: TGTGCCACACAGGGGGAAAAGATTTACGAGCAGTACTTC
cdr3_aa: CATQGEKIYEQYF
clone_size: -
v_call: TRBV6-5
d_call: TRBD1
j_call: TRBJ2-7

cdr3_nt: TGTGCCAGCAGTGACTCGGGACAGGGGGCAGATACGCAGTATTTT
cdr3_aa: CASSDSGQGADTQYF
clone_size: few
v_call: TRBV6-4
d_call: TRBD1
j_call: TRBJ2-3

cdr3_nt: TGTGCCAGCAGTTTATGGGGGGCAGGGGCGGCCGGCTACACCTTC
cdr3_aa: CASSLWGAGAAGYTF
clone_size: -
v_call: TRBV28
d_call: -
j_call: TRBJ1-2

cdr3_nt: TGCGCCAGCAGCCCACAAAAGCAGCGCTCCTACGAGCAGTACTTC
cdr3_aa: CASSPQKQRSYEQYF
clone_size: -
v_call: TRBV4-1
d_call: -
j_call: TRBJ2-7

cdr3_nt: TGCGCCAGCAGCTTGGCCGGGGGATTACTAGCCGGGGAGCTGTTTTTT
cdr3_aa: CASSLAGGLLAGELFF
clone_size: few
v_call: TRBV5-1
d_call: -
j_call: TRBJ2-2

cdr3_nt: TGTGCCAGTAGTATAGGGGGGCCCGGGTCTGTTGAAGCTTTCTTT
cdr3_aa: CASSIGGPGSVEAFF
clone_size: -
v_call: TRBV19
d_call: -
j_call: TRBJ1-1

cdr3_nt: TGTGCCAGCAGCTTGACTAGCGCACCCACAGATACGCAGTATTTT
cdr3_aa: CASSLTSAPTDTQYF
clone_size: -
v_call: TRBV5-4
d_call: TRBD2
j_call: TRBJ2-3

cdr3_nt: TGTGCCAGTAGTCCCCGCCGGGACAGGGGGCTTGGTTCACCCCTCCACTTT
cdr3_aa: CASSPRRDRGLGSPLHF
clone_size: -
v_call: TRBV19
d_call: TRBD1
j_call: TRBJ1-6

cdr3_nt: TGTGCCAGCAGTAGTCCGACAGGGGCGCTAATTTACGAGCAGTACTTC
cdr3_aa: CASSSPTGALIYEQYF
clone_size: -
v_call: TRBV28
d_call: TRBD1
j_call: TRBJ2-7

cdr3_nt: TGTGCCTTGACCGGGACAGGGAGTTACAATGAGCAGTTCTTC
cdr3_aa: CALTGTGSYNEQFF
clone_size: -
v_call: TRBV30
d_call: TRBD1
j_call: TRBJ2-1

cdr3_nt: TGTGCCAGCAGTGAGGAACACTATGGCTACACCTTC
cdr3_aa: CASSEEHYGYTF
clone_size: -
v_call: TRBV5-4
d_call: -
j_call: TRBJ1-2

cdr3_nt: TGTGCCAGCAGCTACCTGGGACAGGGGAGTCTAGGCGAGCAGTACTTC
cdr3_aa: CASSYLGQGSLGEQYF
clone_size: -
v_call: TRBV9
d_call: TRBD1
j_call: TRBJ2-7

cdr3_nt: TGTGCCAGAGAGCGGGGGGACGATACAGATACGCAGTATTTT
cdr3_aa: CARERGDDTDTQYF
clone_size: -
v_call: TRBV2
d_call: TRBD2
j_call: TRBJ2-3

cdr3_nt: TGTGCCAGCAGACAGGGTTATGGGGACGAGCAGTACTTC
cdr3_aa: CASRQGYGDEQYF
clone_size: -
v_call: TRBV4-2
d_call: -
j_call: TRBJ2-7

cdr3_nt: TGCAGCGTTGAAGAAAGCGGACAGCCCTATGGCTACACCTTC
cdr3_aa: CSVEESGQPYGYTF
clone_size: -
v_call: TRBV29-1
d_call: -
j_call: TRBJ1-2

cdr3_nt: TGTGCCAGCTCACCCGACAGACTGAACACTGAAGCTTTCTTT
cdr3_aa: CASSPDRLNTEAFF
clone_size: -
v_call: TRBV18
d_call: -
j_call: TRBJ1-1

cdr3_nt: TGCAGCGTTGTGGGGGGGAACAATCAGCCCCAGCATTTT
cdr3_aa: CSVVGGNNQPQHF
clone_size: -
v_call: TRBV29-1
d_call: -
j_call: TRBJ1-5

cdr3_nt: TGTGCCAGTAGGCTAACGGCCAGGACTGAAGCTTTCTTT
cdr3_aa: CASRLTARTEAFF
clone_size: -
v_call: TRBV19
d_call: -
j_call: TRBJ1-1

cdr3_nt: TGCGCCAGCAGTGAGTCGCAGCGCGGGGAGACCCAGTACTTC
cdr3_aa: CASSESQRGETQYF
clone_size: -
v_call: TRBV10-2
d_call: -
j_call: TRBJ2-5

cdr3_nt: TGTGCCAGCAGTTTAGCATCTAGCGAATGGTACAATGAGCAGTTCTTC
cdr3_aa: CASSLASSEWYNEQFF
clone_size: -
v_call: TRBV27
d_call: -
j_call: TRBJ2-1

cdr3_nt: TGTGCCAGCACCCGAGGGGGGGACAGGGAAGGCTACACCTTC
cdr3_aa: CASTRGGDREGYTF
clone_size: -
v_call: TRBV6-6
d_call: TRBD1
j_call: TRBJ1-2

cdr3_nt: TGCGCCAGCACCAGGGATGCTGAGCAGTTCTTC
cdr3_aa: CASTRDAEQFF
clone_size: -
v_call: TRBV4-1
d_call: -
j_call: TRBJ2-1

cdr3_nt: TGTGCCAGCAGCTTAGTCTTAACAGGGGATCAGCCCCAGCATTTT
cdr3_aa: CASSLVLTGDQPQHF
clone_size: -
v_call: TRBV7-2
d_call: TRBD1
j_call: TRBJ1-5

cdr3_nt: TGCGCCAGCAGCTTGGCAGCCGGGACTAGCGGGAGTGGGTGGTTCTTC
cdr3_aa: CASSLAAGTSGSGWFF
clone_size: -
v_call: TRBV5-1
d_call: TRBD2
j_call: TRBJ2-1

cdr3_nt: TGTGCCAGCAGCTTAGGGACTAGCGGTTTTTTATACTTC
cdr3_aa: CASSLGTSGFLYF
clone_size: -
v_call: TRBV7-2
d_call: TRBD2
j_call: TRBJ2-5

cdr3_nt: TGTGCCAGCAGTTACCGGGATTCTAGCAATCAGCCCCAGCATTTT
cdr3_aa: CASSYRDSSNQPQHF
clone_size: -
v_call: TRBV6-6
d_call: -
j_call: TRBJ1-5

cdr3_nt: TGTGCCAGCAGAGGACAGATCTACGAGCAGTACTTC
cdr3_aa: CASRGQIYEQYF
clone_size: -
v_call: TRBV28
d_call: -
j_call: TRBJ2-7

cdr3_nt: TGTGCCAGCAGGGGACAGGGGGTTGAGCAGTTCTTC
cdr3_aa: CASRGQGVEQFF
clone_size: -
v_call: TRBV6-4
d_call: TRBD1
j_call: TRBJ2-1

cdr3_nt: TGTGCCAGCAGCCAAGGCCCGACAGGGGGCGCATGGGAGCAGTACTTC
cdr3_aa: CASSQGPTGGAWEQYF
clone_size: few
v_call: TRBV4-2
d_call: TRBD1
j_call: TRBJ2-7

cdr3_nt: TGTGCCAGCAGCAATACAGGGGGCGCGAGGGGGTACCAAGAGACCCAGTACTTC
cdr3_aa: CASSNTGGARGYQETQYF
clone_size: -
v_call: TRBV5-4
d_call: TRBD1
j_call: TRBJ2-5

cdr3_nt: TGCGCCAGCAGCCCCCGGACTAGCGGGGCCACAGATACGCAGTATTTT
cdr3_aa: CASSPRTSGATDTQYF
clone_size: -
v_call: TRBV5-1
d_call: TRBD2
j_call: TRBJ2-3

cdr3_nt: TGTGCCAGCAGCTTAATCCAAGCGTATGAAGCTTTCTTT
cdr3_aa: CASSLIQAYEAFF
clone_size: -
v_call: TRBV7-2
d_call: -
j_call: TRBJ1-1

cdr3_nt: TGCGCCAGCAGCTATGACAGGGGAGCCTACGAGCAGTACTTC
cdr3_aa: CASSYDRGAYEQYF
clone_size: -
v_call: TRBV5-1
d_call: TRBD1
j_call: TRBJ2-7

cdr3_nt: TGTTCCAGCAGACAGGGTTTGGGGCCCCAGCATTTT
cdr3_aa: CSSRQGLGPQHF
clone_size: -
v_call: TRBV7-9
d_call: TRBD1
j_call: TRBJ1-5

cdr3_nt: TGTGCCAGCAGTTACTCGGAGGGCGCTAAAGGGTACTTC
cdr3_aa: CASSYSEGAKGYF
clone_size: -
v_call: TRBV6-5
d_call: -
j_call: TRBJ2-5

cdr3_nt: TGTGCCAGCAGCCTACGGGACAGGCTAGGCGAGCAGTACTTC
cdr3_aa: CASSLRDRLGEQYF
clone_size: -
v_call: TRBV9
d_call: TRBD1
j_call: TRBJ2-7

cdr3_nt: TGTGCCAGCAGTTCCGCGGGACAGGGGGAGACCCAGTACTTC
cdr3_aa: CASSSAGQGETQYF
clone_size: once
v_call: TRBV6-5
d_call: TRBD1
j_call: TRBJ2-5

cdr3_nt: TGCAGCGTTAAAACCGGGGGACTAGCGGGAGACTCCTACAATGGGCAGTTCTTC
cdr3_aa: CSVKTGGLAGDSYNGQFF
clone_size: -
v_call: TRBV29-1
d_call: TRBD2
j_call: TRBJ2-1

cdr3_nt: TGTGCCAGCAGTGAGGGTTCAGGCGCTCCCTACGAGCAGTACTTC
cdr3_aa: CASSEGSGAPYEQYF
clone_size: -
v_call: TRBV6-1
d_call: -
j_call: TRBJ2-7

cdr3_nt: TGTGCCAGCAGCTTACGAGCGCAACTGTTAGCCAAAAACATTCAGTACTTC
cdr3_aa: CASSLRAQLLAKNIQYF
clone_size: -
v_call: TRBV11-2
d_call: -
j_call: TRBJ2-4

cdr3_nt: TGTGCCAGCAGCCTCGGGCCGGGCCCGGGGAGGGAAAAACTGTTTTTT
cdr3_aa: CASSLGPGPGREKLFF
clone_size: -
v_call: TRBV7-2
d_call: -
j_call: TRBJ1-4